This paragraph reports one T cell receptor (beta chain). This specimen comes from a study of OX40 agonist ivuxolimab in advanced cancers. Study overall: Averaging 60 years in age, with a range of about 23 to 79, the cohort was around 85% male.

Profiling relied on immunoSEQ multiplex PCR, and the TCRdb table lists in-frame clones only, not all of them. The sample records under 80,000 clones, around 91% being singletons. Germline CDR1 reads SGHNT; CDR2 reads YYREEE (reference sequence). The CDR3 runs to 15 residues. V was pared by 4 bases and J by 4 bases, with 9 bases of the junction left unmatched. The sequence derives from an adult with an advanced solid tumor such as melanoma, head and neck, liver or kidney cancer. Source: CD4+ or CD8+ T cells sorted from blood, taken in a trial of the OX40 agonist ivuxolimab. The rearrangement uses TRBV5-4 and TRBJ2-7; 9 nucleotides line up with TRBD1. CDR3 loop: CASSLPDRGLYEQYF. For the CDR3, the DNA is TGTGCCAGCAGCCTACCGGACAGGGGACTATACGAGCAGTACTTC.